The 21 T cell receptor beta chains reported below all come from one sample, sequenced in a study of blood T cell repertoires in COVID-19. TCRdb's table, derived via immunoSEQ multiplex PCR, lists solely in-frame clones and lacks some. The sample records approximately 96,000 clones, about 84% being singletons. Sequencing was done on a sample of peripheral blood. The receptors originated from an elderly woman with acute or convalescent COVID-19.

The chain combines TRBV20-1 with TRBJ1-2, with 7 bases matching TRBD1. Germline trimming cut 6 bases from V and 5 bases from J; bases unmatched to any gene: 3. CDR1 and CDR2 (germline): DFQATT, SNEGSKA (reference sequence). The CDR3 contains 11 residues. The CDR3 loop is CSAPTGYGYTF. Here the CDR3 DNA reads TGCAGTGCCCCGACAGGGTATGGCTACACCTTC.

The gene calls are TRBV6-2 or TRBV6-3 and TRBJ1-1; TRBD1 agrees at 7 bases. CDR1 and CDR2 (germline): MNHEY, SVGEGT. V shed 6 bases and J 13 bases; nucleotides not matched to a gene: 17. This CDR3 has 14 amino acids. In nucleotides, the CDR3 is TGTGCCAGCAGCTCGGGACAGACCCCCACGGACGGTTTCTTT. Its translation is CASSSGQTPTDGFF.

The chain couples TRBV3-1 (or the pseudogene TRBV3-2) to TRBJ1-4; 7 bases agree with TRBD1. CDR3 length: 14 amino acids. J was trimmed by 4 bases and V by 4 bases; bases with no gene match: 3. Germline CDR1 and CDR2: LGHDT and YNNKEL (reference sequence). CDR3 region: CASSLDRVNEKLFF. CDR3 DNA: TGTGCCAGCAGCCTCGACAGGGTTAATGAAAAACTGTTTTTT.

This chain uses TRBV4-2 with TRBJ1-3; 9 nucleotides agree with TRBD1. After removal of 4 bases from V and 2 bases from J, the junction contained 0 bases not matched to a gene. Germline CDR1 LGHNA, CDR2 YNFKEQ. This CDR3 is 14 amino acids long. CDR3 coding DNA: TGTGCCAGCAGCCGACAGGGGGCTGGAAACACCATATATTTT. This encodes CASSRQGAGNTIYF.

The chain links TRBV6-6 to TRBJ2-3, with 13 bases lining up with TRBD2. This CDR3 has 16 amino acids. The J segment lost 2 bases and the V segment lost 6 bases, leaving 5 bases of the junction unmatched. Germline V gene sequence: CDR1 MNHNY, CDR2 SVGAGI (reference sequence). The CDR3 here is CASSHGLAGATDTQYF. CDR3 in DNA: TGTGCCAGCAGCCACGGACTAGCGGGGGCCACAGATACGCAGTATTTT.

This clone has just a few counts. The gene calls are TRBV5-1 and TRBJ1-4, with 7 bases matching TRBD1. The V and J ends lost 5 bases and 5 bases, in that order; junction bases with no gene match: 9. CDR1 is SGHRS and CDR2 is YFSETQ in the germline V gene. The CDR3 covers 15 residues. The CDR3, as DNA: TGCGCCAGCAGAGATCTCGGGACAGTGAATGAAAAACTGTTTTTT. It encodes CASRDLGTVNEKLFF. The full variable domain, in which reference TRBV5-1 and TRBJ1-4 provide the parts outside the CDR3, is KAGVTQTPRYLIKTRGQQVTLSCSPISGHRSVSWYQQTPGQGLQFLFEYFSETQRNKGNFPGRFSGRQFSNSRSEMNVSTLELGDSALYLCASRDLGTVNEKLFFGSGTQLSVL.

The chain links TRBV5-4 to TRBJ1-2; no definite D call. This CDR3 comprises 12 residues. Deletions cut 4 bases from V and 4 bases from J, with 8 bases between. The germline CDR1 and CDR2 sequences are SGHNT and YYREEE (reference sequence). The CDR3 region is CASSRDTYGYTF. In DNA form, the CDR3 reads TGTGCCAGCAGCCGAGACACCTATGGCTACACCTTC. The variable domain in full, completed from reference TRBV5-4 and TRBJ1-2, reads ETGVTQSPTHLIKTRGQQVTLRCSSQSGHNTVSWYQQALGQGPQFIFQYYREEENGRGNFPPRFSGLQFPNYSSELNVNALELDDSALYLCASSRDTYGYTFGSGTRLTVV.

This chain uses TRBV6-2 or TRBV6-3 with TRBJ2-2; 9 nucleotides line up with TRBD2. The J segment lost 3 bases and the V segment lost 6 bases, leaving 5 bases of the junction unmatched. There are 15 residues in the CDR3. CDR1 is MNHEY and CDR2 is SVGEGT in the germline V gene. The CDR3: CASSPGTSYTGELFF. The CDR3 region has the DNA TGTGCCAGCAGCCCCGGGACTAGCTACACCGGGGAGCTGTTTTTT.

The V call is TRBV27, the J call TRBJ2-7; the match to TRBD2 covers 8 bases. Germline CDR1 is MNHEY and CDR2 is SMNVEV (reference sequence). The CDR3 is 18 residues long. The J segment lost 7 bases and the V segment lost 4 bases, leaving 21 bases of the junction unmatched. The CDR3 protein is CASSSRVPWGGGPGEQYF. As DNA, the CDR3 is TGTGCCAGCAGTTCCCGGGTCCCCTGGGGCGGGGGGCCGGGAGAGCAGTACTTC.

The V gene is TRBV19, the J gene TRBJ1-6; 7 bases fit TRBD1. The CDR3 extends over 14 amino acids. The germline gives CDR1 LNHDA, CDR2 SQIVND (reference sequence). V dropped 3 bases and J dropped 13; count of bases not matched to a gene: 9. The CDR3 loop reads CASSMGTAGVPLHF. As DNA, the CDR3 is TGTGCCAGTAGTATGGGGACAGCCGGCGTCCCCCTCCACTTT.

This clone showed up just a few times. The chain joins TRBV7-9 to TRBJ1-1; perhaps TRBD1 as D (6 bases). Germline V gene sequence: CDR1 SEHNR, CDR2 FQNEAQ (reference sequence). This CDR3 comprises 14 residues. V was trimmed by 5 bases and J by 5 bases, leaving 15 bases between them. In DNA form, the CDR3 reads TGTGCCAGCAGCCCACAGGGTATTAAGACTGAAGCTTTCTTT. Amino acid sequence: CASSPQGIKTEAFF.

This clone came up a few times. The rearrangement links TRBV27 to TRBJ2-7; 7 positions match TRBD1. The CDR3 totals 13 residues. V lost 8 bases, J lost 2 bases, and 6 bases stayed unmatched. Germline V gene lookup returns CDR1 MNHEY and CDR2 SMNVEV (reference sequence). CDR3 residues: CASGRDSAYEQYV. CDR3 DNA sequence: TGTGCCAGCGGTCGGGACAGCGCCTACGAGCAGTACGTC.

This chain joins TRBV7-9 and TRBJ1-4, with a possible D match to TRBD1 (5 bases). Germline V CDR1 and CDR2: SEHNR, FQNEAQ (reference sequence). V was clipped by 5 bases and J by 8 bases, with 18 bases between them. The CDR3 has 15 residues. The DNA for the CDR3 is TGTGCCAGCAGCCGGAAGCTACGGGGGATGGAAAAACTGTTTTTT. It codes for CASSRKLRGMEKLFF.

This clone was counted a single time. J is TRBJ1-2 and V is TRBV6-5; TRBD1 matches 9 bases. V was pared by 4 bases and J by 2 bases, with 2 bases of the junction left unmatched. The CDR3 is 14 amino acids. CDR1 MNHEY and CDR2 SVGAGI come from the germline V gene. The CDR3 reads CASSFGQGNYGYTF. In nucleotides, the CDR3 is TGTGCCAGCAGTTTCGGACAGGGGAACTATGGCTACACCTTC.

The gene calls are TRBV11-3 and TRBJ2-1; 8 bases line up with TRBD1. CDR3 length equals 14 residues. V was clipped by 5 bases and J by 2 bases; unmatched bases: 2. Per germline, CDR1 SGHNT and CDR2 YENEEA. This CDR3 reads CASSVTGAYNEQFF. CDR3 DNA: TGTGCCAGCAGCGTGACAGGGGCCTACAATGAGCAGTTCTTC.

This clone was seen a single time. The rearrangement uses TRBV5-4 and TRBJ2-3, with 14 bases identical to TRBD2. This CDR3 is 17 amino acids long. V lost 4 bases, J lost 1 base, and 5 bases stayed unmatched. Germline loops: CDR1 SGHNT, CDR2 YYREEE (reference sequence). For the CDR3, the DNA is TGTGCCAGCAGCCCGACTAGCGGGGGGGCTGGCACAGATACGCAGTATTTT. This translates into CASSPTSGGAGTDTQYF.

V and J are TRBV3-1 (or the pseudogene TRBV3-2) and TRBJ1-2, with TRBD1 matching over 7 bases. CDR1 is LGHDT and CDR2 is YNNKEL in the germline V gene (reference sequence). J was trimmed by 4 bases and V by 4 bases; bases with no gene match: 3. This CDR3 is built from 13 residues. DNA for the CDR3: TGTGCCAGCAGCCCACGGACAGGCTATGGCTACACCTTC. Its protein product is CASSPRTGYGYTF.

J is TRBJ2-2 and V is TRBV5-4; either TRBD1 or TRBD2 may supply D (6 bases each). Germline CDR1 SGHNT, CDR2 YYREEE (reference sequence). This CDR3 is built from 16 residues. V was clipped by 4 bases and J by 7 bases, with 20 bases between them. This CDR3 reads CASSLGGTTVNGELFF. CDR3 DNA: TGTGCCAGCAGCCTGGGGGGCACAACCGTTAACGGGGAGCTGTTTTTT.

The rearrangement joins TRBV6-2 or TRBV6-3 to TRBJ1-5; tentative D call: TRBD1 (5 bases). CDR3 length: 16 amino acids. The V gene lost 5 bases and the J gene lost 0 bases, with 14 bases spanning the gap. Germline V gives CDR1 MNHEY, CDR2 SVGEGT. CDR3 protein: CASSRAAGYSNQPQHF. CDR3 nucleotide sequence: TGTGCCAGCAGTCGTGCAGCAGGGTATAGCAATCAGCCCCAGCATTTT.

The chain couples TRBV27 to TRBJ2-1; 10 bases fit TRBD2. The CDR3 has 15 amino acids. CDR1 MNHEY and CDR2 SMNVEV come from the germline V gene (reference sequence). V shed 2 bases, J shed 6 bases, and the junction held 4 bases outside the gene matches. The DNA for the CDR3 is TGTGCCAGCAGTTTAGAAGCGGGGGGGCGCAATGAGCAGTTCTTC. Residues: CASSLEAGGRNEQFF.

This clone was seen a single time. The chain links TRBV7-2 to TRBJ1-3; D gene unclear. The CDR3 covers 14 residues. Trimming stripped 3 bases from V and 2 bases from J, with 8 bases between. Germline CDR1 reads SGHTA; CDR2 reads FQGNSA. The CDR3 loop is CASSFRNPGNTIYF. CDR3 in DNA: TGTGCCAGCAGCTTCAGGAACCCTGGAAACACCATATATTTT.